Described below is a single TCR beta chain sequence and its context. The germline gives CDR1 SGHKS, CDR2 YYEKEE (reference sequence). Deletions cut 4 bases from V and 10 bases from J, with 15 bases between. The CDR3 spans 14 residues. The data are from a study of cytomegalovirus exposure and HLA in healthy donors. The PCR contained 60 Vbeta and 13 Jbeta primers. Measured with immunoSEQ multiplex PCR; TCRdb has only the in-frame clones, and not every one. This sample has 150,000 to 160,000 clones, with 82% found just once. This sequence originates from a woman aged 45 to 65 in good health and CMV-seropositive. The source material was PBMCs. The rearrangement joins TRBV5-5 to TRBJ1-6; D perhaps matches TRBD1 (6 bases). CDR3 DNA sequence: TGTGCCAGCAGCGGGGACATGGGGTGGTCACCCCTCCACTTT. It yields the protein CASSGDMGWSPLHF.